The rows below give T cell receptor beta chains drawn from one sample of a study of blood T cell repertoires in COVID-19. Here immunoSEQ multiplex PCR was the method, and the copy in TCRdb shows in-frame clones only, minus some. This table has around 60,000 clones, over 60% appearing once. The sample comprised peripheral blood. Receptors originate from a woman in her seventies with COVID-19, enrolled during active disease. Each CDR3 is given with its conserved first and last residue. The D gene is left open where the match is weak.

v_call,j_call,d_call,cdr3_nt,cdr3_aa
TRBV29-1,TRBJ2-7,.,TGCAGCGTTGCGGTTGCGGGTTCCGAGCAGTACTTC,CSVAVAGSEQYF
TRBV28,TRBJ1-2,.,TGTGCCAGCAGTTTCTCCACAGGGAGGGCGGGTGGCTACACCTTC,CASSFSTGRAGGYTF
TRBV28,TRBJ1-1,.,TGTGCCAGCAGTTTTGGAGGGCCGAACACTGAAGCTTTCTTT,CASSFGGPNTEAFF
TRBV24-1,TRBJ1-5,TRBD1,TGTGCCGTCTCAGGGGGTGGCAATCAGCCCCAGCATTTT,CAVSGGGNQPQHF
TRBV5-8,TRBJ2-1,TRBD1,TGTGCCAGCAGCTCTTTGGACAGGGGTAGATTCTACAATGAGCAGTTCTTC,CASSSLDRGRFYNEQFF
TRBV9,TRBJ2-3,.,TGTGCCAGCAGCTCCCTAGGGGTTGAGTATGACCGCAGGGCAGATACGCAGTATTTT,CASSSLGVEYDRRADTQYF
TRBV5-4,TRBJ1-4,.,TGTGCCAGCAGCCAGGCCCCGACCGGTGAAAAACTGTTTTTT,CASSQAPTGEKLFF
TRBV11-2,TRBJ2-2,TRBD2,TGTGCCAGCAGCTTAGAGGGACTAGCGGAGGACACCGGGGAGCTGTTTTTT,CASSLEGLAEDTGELFF
TRBV19,TRBJ2-7,.,TGTGCCAGTAGTATAATGGCGGGCGCTTCTGCGCACGAGCAGTACTTC,CASSIMAGASAHEQYF
TRBV13,TRBJ1-3,.,TGTGCCAGCAGCCCAGGATCTGGAAACACCATATATTTT,CASSPGSGNTIYF
TRBV2,TRBJ2-3,TRBD1,TGTGCCAGCAGCCCAACAGGGGCAACAAGCACAGATACGCAGTATTTT,CASSPTGATSTDTQYF
TRBV5-4,TRBJ1-4,.,TGTGCCAGCAGCCCAGGTCAAGAGGGCGATGAAAAACTGTTTTTT,CASSPGQEGDEKLFF